This is a list of T cell receptor beta chains from one sample in a study of blood T cell repertoires in COVID-19. Only in-frame clones appear in the TCRdb table, and some are missing; sequencing was by immunoSEQ multiplex PCR. The sample consists of about 250,000 clones, 88% of them appearing once. The material sequenced was PBMCs or T cells enriched from blood (not recorded which). These receptors were taken from a woman in her 50s who had recovered from COVID-19. Each CDR3 is given with its conserved first and last residue. D genes are given only for firm matches. Size tells how often a clone was seen (once, few, many) or the class of an expanded clone, and some rows leave it out.

CDR3nt: TGTGCCATCAGTGGAGATGGAGGGAATGAAAAACTGTTTTTT
CDR3aa: CAISGDGGNEKLFF
d_gene: NA
v_gene: TRBV10-3
j_gene: TRBJ1-4
abundance: NA

CDR3nt: TGTGCCAGCTCACCACGCCAGGGGGAGGACTATGGCTACACCTTC
CDR3aa: CASSPRQGEDYGYTF
d_gene: TRBD1
v_gene: TRBV18
j_gene: TRBJ1-2
abundance: NA

CDR3nt: TGTGCCAGCAGTGTACAGGGGGCGCTTAACTATGGCTACACCTTC
CDR3aa: CASSVQGALNYGYTF
d_gene: TRBD1
v_gene: TRBV27
j_gene: TRBJ1-2
abundance: NA

CDR3nt: TGTGCCAGCAGCCAAGGACAGTTTGCAACTAATGAAAAACTGTTTTTT
CDR3aa: CASSQGQFATNEKLFF
d_gene: NA
v_gene: TRBV14
j_gene: TRBJ1-4
abundance: few

CDR3nt: TGTGCCAGCAGCCACGGACAGGGGTTAGGCTACACCTTC
CDR3aa: CASSHGQGLGYTF
d_gene: TRBD1
v_gene: TRBV14
j_gene: TRBJ1-2
abundance: once

CDR3nt: TGCGCCAGCAGCCCCCCTTCCTACGAGCAGTACTTC
CDR3aa: CASSPPSYEQYF
d_gene: NA
v_gene: TRBV5-1
j_gene: TRBJ2-7
abundance: once

CDR3nt: TGTGCCAGCAGGGACAGGGGGATCACTGAAGCTTTCTTT
CDR3aa: CASRDRGITEAFF
d_gene: TRBD1
v_gene: TRBV3-1/TRBV3-2
j_gene: TRBJ1-1
abundance: NA

CDR3nt: TGTGCCAGCAGTGACACTAGCAATCAGCCCCAGCATTTT
CDR3aa: CASSDTSNQPQHF
d_gene: NA
v_gene: TRBV12-3/TRBV12-4
j_gene: TRBJ1-5
abundance: NA

CDR3nt: TGTGCCAGCAGTTCGGGGGGGGAGACCCAGTACTTC
CDR3aa: CASSSGGETQYF
d_gene: TRBD2
v_gene: TRBV28
j_gene: TRBJ2-5
abundance: NA

CDR3nt: TGTGCCACCAGTGACCCCCGGGACACTGAAGCTTTCTTT
CDR3aa: CATSDPRDTEAFF
d_gene: NA
v_gene: TRBV24-1
j_gene: TRBJ1-1
abundance: once

CDR3nt: TGTGCCTGGAGTGTGTATGGCGGGAACACAGATACGCAGTATTTT
CDR3aa: CAWSVYGGNTDTQYF
d_gene: NA
v_gene: TRBV30
j_gene: TRBJ2-3
abundance: NA

CDR3nt: TGTGCCAGCACCCCCGGGGACAGACCCTACGAGCAGTACTTC
CDR3aa: CASTPGDRPYEQYF
d_gene: TRBD1
v_gene: TRBV6-5
j_gene: TRBJ2-7
abundance: NA

CDR3nt: TGTGCCAGCTCACCCGGTAGCGGGAGGGTCAATGAGCAGTTCTTC
CDR3aa: CASSPGSGRVNEQFF
d_gene: TRBD2
v_gene: TRBV18
j_gene: TRBJ2-1
abundance: NA

CDR3nt: TGTGCCAGCAGCCGATTAGACATTCAGTACTTC
CDR3aa: CASSRLDIQYF
d_gene: NA
v_gene: TRBV28
j_gene: TRBJ2-4
abundance: once

CDR3nt: TGTGCCAGTGCGACCCCGGGCTCGACTAGCGGGAGAATAACAGATACGCAGTATTTT
CDR3aa: CASATPGSTSGRITDTQYF
d_gene: TRBD2
v_gene: TRBV19
j_gene: TRBJ2-3
abundance: NA

CDR3nt: TGTGCCAGCAGTTTGTCGAGCAGCAGCGTTGGGGAGACCCAGTACTTC
CDR3aa: CASSLSSSSVGETQYF
d_gene: NA
v_gene: TRBV28
j_gene: TRBJ2-5
abundance: NA

CDR3nt: TGTGCCAGCAGTTACGGCCTCTCTGGAAACACCATATATTTT
CDR3aa: CASSYGLSGNTIYF
d_gene: NA
v_gene: TRBV6-5
j_gene: TRBJ1-3
abundance: NA

CDR3nt: TGTGCCAGTAGTAACAGGACAGGGGGCAACTATGGCTACACCTTC
CDR3aa: CASSNRTGGNYGYTF
d_gene: TRBD1
v_gene: TRBV19
j_gene: TRBJ1-2
abundance: NA

CDR3nt: TGCAGCGTTGAAGACCGAGTTTGGAATGAGCAGTTCTTC
CDR3aa: CSVEDRVWNEQFF
d_gene: NA
v_gene: TRBV29-1
j_gene: TRBJ2-1
abundance: NA

CDR3nt: TGTGCCAGCAGTAACAGATTGGGGAACACCGGGGAGCTGTTTTTT
CDR3aa: CASSNRLGNTGELFF
d_gene: NA
v_gene: TRBV7-2
j_gene: TRBJ2-2
abundance: NA

CDR3nt: TGCGCCAGCAGCCAAGTCGACGGGGGGGTTAACTATGGCTACACCTTC
CDR3aa: CASSQVDGGVNYGYTF
d_gene: NA
v_gene: TRBV4-3
j_gene: TRBJ1-2
abundance: few

CDR3nt: TGCGCCAGCAGCCAATTTAACGTCAACGGGGGGGCGGTCAATTCACCCCTCCACTTT
CDR3aa: CASSQFNVNGGAVNSPLHF
d_gene: NA
v_gene: TRBV4-3
j_gene: TRBJ1-6
abundance: NA

CDR3nt: TGTGCCTGGAGTCGGGACTTCCAACAAGAGACCCAGTACTTC
CDR3aa: CAWSRDFQQETQYF
d_gene: NA
v_gene: TRBV30
j_gene: TRBJ2-5
abundance: NA

CDR3nt: TGTGCCAGCAGTACTACTAGTTTATACGAGCAGTACTTC
CDR3aa: CASSTTSLYEQYF
d_gene: NA
v_gene: TRBV28
j_gene: TRBJ2-7
abundance: NA

CDR3nt: TGTGCCAGCAGGGACAGCGACACTGAAGCTTTCTTT
CDR3aa: CASRDSDTEAFF
d_gene: NA
v_gene: TRBV25-1
j_gene: TRBJ1-1
abundance: NA

CDR3nt: TGTGCCAGCAGCTCCAACGGCGGCGGGGGCGTTGGGAGCACCGGGGAGCTGTTTTTT
CDR3aa: CASSSNGGGGVGSTGELFF
d_gene: NA
v_gene: TRBV7-9
j_gene: TRBJ2-2
abundance: NA

CDR3nt: TGCGCCAGCAGTGAGGCCGGACAGGGTAACACTGAAGCTTTCTTT
CDR3aa: CASSEAGQGNTEAFF
d_gene: TRBD1
v_gene: TRBV10-2
j_gene: TRBJ1-1
abundance: NA

CDR3nt: TGTGCCAGTATCCCGCCAGGCCGAATGAACACTGAAGCTTTCTTT
CDR3aa: CASIPPGRMNTEAFF
d_gene: NA
v_gene: TRBV19
j_gene: TRBJ1-1
abundance: NA

CDR3nt: TGTGCCAGCAGTTACTCGAGGGCAGGGGGCAATTCACCCCTCCACTTT
CDR3aa: CASSYSRAGGNSPLHF
d_gene: TRBD1
v_gene: TRBV6-5
j_gene: TRBJ1-6
abundance: NA

CDR3nt: TGTGCCAGTAGACAAGGGACAGGGGGCGCGAACGGTCAGCCCCAGCATTTT
CDR3aa: CASRQGTGGANGQPQHF
d_gene: TRBD1
v_gene: TRBV19
j_gene: TRBJ1-5
abundance: NA

CDR3nt: TGTGCCAGCAGCCCTGCGGGGGTGCGCGCCAAAAACATTCAGTACTTC
CDR3aa: CASSPAGVRAKNIQYF
d_gene: TRBD2
v_gene: TRBV7-2
j_gene: TRBJ2-4
abundance: NA

CDR3nt: TGTGCCAGCAGAAATTCCGGGAATCACGAAAAACTGTTTTTT
CDR3aa: CASRNSGNHEKLFF
d_gene: NA
v_gene: TRBV6-6
j_gene: TRBJ1-4
abundance: NA

CDR3nt: TGTGCCAGCAGTACTGGGGGCATCCAAGAAGGAAACACCATATATTTT
CDR3aa: CASSTGGIQEGNTIYF
d_gene: NA
v_gene: TRBV28
j_gene: TRBJ1-3
abundance: NA

CDR3nt: TGTGCCAGCAGTTACCGACAGTCAAGGGAGACCCAGTACTTC
CDR3aa: CASSYRQSRETQYF
d_gene: NA
v_gene: TRBV7-2
j_gene: TRBJ2-5
abundance: NA

CDR3nt: TGTGCCATACGACAGGGGTCTGGGGCCAACGTCCTGACTTTC
CDR3aa: CAIRQGSGANVLTF
d_gene: TRBD1
v_gene: TRBV6-5
j_gene: TRBJ2-6
abundance: NA

CDR3nt: TGTGCCAGCAGCCTCGGGAGCTATGGCTACACCTTC
CDR3aa: CASSLGSYGYTF
d_gene: NA
v_gene: TRBV3-1/TRBV3-2
j_gene: TRBJ1-2
abundance: NA

CDR3nt: TGTGCCAGCAGCTTAGGTGGGACAGGGAGGGACGAGCAGTACTTC
CDR3aa: CASSLGGTGRDEQYF
d_gene: TRBD1
v_gene: TRBV7-3
j_gene: TRBJ2-7
abundance: NA

CDR3nt: TGTGCCAGCAGCCAAGAGAGAACAGTCGGCTATGGCTACACCTTC
CDR3aa: CASSQERTVGYGYTF
d_gene: NA
v_gene: TRBV4-2
j_gene: TRBJ1-2
abundance: NA

CDR3nt: TGTGCCAGCAGCCTGACTAGCGGGATCGGGGAGACCCAGTACTTC
CDR3aa: CASSLTSGIGETQYF
d_gene: TRBD2
v_gene: TRBV3-1/TRBV3-2
j_gene: TRBJ2-5
abundance: NA

CDR3nt: TGTGCCAGCAGTCCGGGACAGCCCTCCGTGCACGAGCAGTACTTC
CDR3aa: CASSPGQPSVHEQYF
d_gene: TRBD1
v_gene: TRBV6-5
j_gene: TRBJ2-7
abundance: NA

CDR3nt: TGTGCCAGCTCCTCCGGTAGACTGTCTCTCATGAACACTGAAGCTTTCTTT
CDR3aa: CASSSGRLSLMNTEAFF
d_gene: NA
v_gene: TRBV7-9
j_gene: TRBJ1-1
abundance: NA

CDR3nt: TGTGCCAGCAGCTTACTGGGACAGGGGGGTGAAAAACTGTTTTTT
CDR3aa: CASSLLGQGGEKLFF
d_gene: TRBD1
v_gene: TRBV7-2
j_gene: TRBJ1-4
abundance: NA

CDR3nt: TGTGCCAGCAGTGTGACAGGGTACTTGAAAGCCAAAAACATTCAGTACTTC
CDR3aa: CASSVTGYLKAKNIQYF
d_gene: TRBD1
v_gene: TRBV28
j_gene: TRBJ2-4
abundance: NA

CDR3nt: TGTGCCAGCAGCTTGAGGACTAGCGGGGTATACGAGCAGTACTTC
CDR3aa: CASSLRTSGVYEQYF
d_gene: TRBD2
v_gene: TRBV5-4
j_gene: TRBJ2-7
abundance: NA

CDR3nt: TGTGCCAGCAGCGGACCAGGGGAAGAGACCCAGTACTTC
CDR3aa: CASSGPGEETQYF
d_gene: NA
v_gene: TRBV9
j_gene: TRBJ2-5
abundance: NA

CDR3nt: TGTGCCAGCAGCGTACGGGGACTAGCGGGAGATGGAGAGCAGTTCTTC
CDR3aa: CASSVRGLAGDGEQFF
d_gene: TRBD2
v_gene: TRBV11-2
j_gene: TRBJ2-1
abundance: once

CDR3nt: TGTGCCAGCTACTCGGACTTGACGGGCTACGAGCAGTACTTC
CDR3aa: CASYSDLTGYEQYF
d_gene: NA
v_gene: TRBV2
j_gene: TRBJ2-7
abundance: NA

CDR3nt: TGTGCCACCAGCAGTGGCGGACACGGCCCTCTCTACAATGAGCAGTTCTTC
CDR3aa: CATSSGGHGPLYNEQFF
d_gene: NA
v_gene: TRBV15
j_gene: TRBJ2-1
abundance: NA

CDR3nt: TGTGCCAGCAGTCAATCGACAGGGTCCTGGCAGCCCCAGCATTTT
CDR3aa: CASSQSTGSWQPQHF
d_gene: TRBD1
v_gene: TRBV6-5
j_gene: TRBJ1-5
abundance: NA

CDR3nt: TGCGCCAGCAGCCAGTCGCAGGGGCCCGCCTACGAGCAGTACTTC
CDR3aa: CASSQSQGPAYEQYF
d_gene: NA
v_gene: TRBV4-1
j_gene: TRBJ2-7
abundance: NA

CDR3nt: TGTGCCAGTAGTTTTTACCGGGACAGAGACAATGAGCAGTTCTTC
CDR3aa: CASSFYRDRDNEQFF
d_gene: TRBD1
v_gene: TRBV19
j_gene: TRBJ2-1
abundance: NA